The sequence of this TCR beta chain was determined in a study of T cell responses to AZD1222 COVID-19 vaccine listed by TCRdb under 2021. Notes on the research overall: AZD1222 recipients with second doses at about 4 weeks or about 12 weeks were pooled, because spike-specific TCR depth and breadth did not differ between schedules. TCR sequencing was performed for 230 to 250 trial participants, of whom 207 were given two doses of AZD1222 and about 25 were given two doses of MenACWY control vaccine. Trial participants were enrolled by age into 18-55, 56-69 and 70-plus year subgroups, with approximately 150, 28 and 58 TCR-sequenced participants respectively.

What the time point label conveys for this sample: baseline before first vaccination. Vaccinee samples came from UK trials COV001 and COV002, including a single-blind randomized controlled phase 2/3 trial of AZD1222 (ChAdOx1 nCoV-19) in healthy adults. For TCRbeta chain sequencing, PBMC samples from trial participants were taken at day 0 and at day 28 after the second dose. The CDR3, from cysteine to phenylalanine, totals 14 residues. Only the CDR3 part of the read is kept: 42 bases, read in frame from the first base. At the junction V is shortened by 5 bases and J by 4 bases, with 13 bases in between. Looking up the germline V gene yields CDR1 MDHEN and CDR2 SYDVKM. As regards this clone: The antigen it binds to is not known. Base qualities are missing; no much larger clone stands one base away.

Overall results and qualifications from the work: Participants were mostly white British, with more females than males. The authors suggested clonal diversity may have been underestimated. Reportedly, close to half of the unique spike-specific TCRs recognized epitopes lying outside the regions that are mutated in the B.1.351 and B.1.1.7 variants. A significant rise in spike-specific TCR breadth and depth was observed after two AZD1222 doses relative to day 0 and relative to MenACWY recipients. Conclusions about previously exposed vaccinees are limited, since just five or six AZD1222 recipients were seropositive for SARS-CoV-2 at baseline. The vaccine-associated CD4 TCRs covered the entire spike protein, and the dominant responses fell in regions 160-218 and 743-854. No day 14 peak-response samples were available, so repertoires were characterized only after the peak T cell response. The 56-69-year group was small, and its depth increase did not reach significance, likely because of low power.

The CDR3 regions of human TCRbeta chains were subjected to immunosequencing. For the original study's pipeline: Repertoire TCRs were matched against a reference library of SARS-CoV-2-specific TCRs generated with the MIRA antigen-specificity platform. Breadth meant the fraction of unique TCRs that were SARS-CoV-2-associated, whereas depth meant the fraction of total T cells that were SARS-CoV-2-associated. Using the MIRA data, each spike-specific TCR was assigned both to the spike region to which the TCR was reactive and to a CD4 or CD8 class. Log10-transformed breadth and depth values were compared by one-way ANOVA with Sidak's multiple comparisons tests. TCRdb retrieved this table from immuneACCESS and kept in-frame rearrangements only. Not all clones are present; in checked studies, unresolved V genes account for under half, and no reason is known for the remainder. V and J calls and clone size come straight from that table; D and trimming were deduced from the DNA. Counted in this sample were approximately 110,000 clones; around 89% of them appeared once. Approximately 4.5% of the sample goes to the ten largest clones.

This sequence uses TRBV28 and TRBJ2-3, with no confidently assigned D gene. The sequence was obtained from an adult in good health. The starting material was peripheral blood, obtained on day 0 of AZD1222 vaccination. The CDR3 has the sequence CASSPPGPSDTQYF. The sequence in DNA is TGTGCCAGCAGTCCTCCAGGCCCGTCAGATACGCAGTATTTT.